The 22 T cell receptor beta chains reported below all come from one sample, sequenced in a study of CD8+CD57+ T cells in acquired aplastic anemia (dated by TCRdb to the late 2010s). The sample was run on an Illumina HiSeq 2000. Genomic DNA served as template for TCR beta VDJ combination and CDR3 sequence profiling. The raw public reads went through TCRdb reprocessing: fastp at Q25, MiXCR clone calling, in-frame beta chains kept. One record per CDR3 amino acid sequence lists the most common genes and DNA. The sample contains around 170,000 distinct CDR3 sequences, around half of them found a single time. The ten largest clones represent around 9.7% of the sample. Expansion of CD8+CD57+ cells had been shown by flow cytometry in the patients chosen for sequencing. Sample: sorted CD4+, CD8+, or CD8+CD57+ T cells (not recorded which) from PBMCs. Receptors were obtained from a human donor with aplastic anemia.

The chain employs TRBV5-4 and TRBJ2-3; D possibly corresponds to TRBD2 (5 bases). The CDR3 consists of 16 residues. Germline CDR1 and CDR2: SGHNT and YYREEE (reference sequence). The V end was cut by 4 bases, the J end by 0 bases, with 15 bases between. The CDR3 DNA reads TGTGCCAGCAGCCTAGCTAACCTGCCGAGCACAGATACGCAGTATTTT. It specifies CASSLANLPSTDTQYF.

This clonotype was recorded many times. The V and J genes are TRBV7-3 and TRBJ2-2; 7 bases line up with TRBD1. The V gene end was trimmed by 5 bases and the J gene end by 9 bases; junction bases not matched to a gene: 15. The length of the CDR3 is 16 residues. Germline V gene lookup returns CDR1 SGHTA and CDR2 FQGTGA. DNA of the CDR3: TGTGCCAGCAGCCGTGATGACAGGGAGATGAGCCGGGAGCTGTTTTTT. Translating gives CASSRDDREMSRELFF.

Many counts were recorded for this clonotype. The chain has TRBV7-3 and TRBJ2-5, with a weak D call TRBD2 (6 bases). The CDR3 sequence is 16 residues long. Germline assignment: CDR1 SGHTA and CDR2 FQGTGA. The ends were cut back, 3 bases at V and 4 bases at J, with 18 bases in the middle. CDR3 protein: CASSLGGATRVETQYF. As DNA, the CDR3 is TGTGCCAGCAGCTTGGGAGGTGCAACGAGGGTAGAGACCCAGTACTTC.

This chain uses TRBV29-1 with TRBJ1-2; D ambiguous. Between the trimmed V and J ends, which lost 1 base and 0 bases, there was a span of 12 bases. The CDR3 is 15 amino acids. Germline values: CDR1 SQVTM, CDR2 ANQGSEA. The CDR3 nucleotides read TGCAGCGTTGAAGGTGATACAGTTGCTAACTATGGCTACACCTTC. It translates to CSVEGDTVANYGYTF.

This clonotype showed up just a few times. The chain employs TRBV10-1 and TRBJ1-3; unclear D gene. The CDR3 consists of 14 residues. V was pared by 6 bases and J by 3 bases, with 12 bases between. CDR1 is WNHNN and CDR2 is SYGVQD in the germline V gene (reference sequence). CDR3 amino acids: CASSDQWGGNTIYF. The CDR3 nucleotides read TGCGCCAGCAGCGACCAGTGGGGTGGAAACACCATATATTTT.

Concerning this clonotype: This sequence may be a read error, since a much larger clone differs from it by one base. V gene TRBV6-5 combines with J gene TRBJ1-5, with a tentative D call TRBD1 (6 bases). Germline CDR1 and CDR2: MNHEY and SVGAGI. The CDR3 has 15 amino acids. The CDR3 here is CASSSITGKGQPRHF. The CDR3 DNA sequence: TGTGCCAGCAGTTCCATCACAGGGAAAGGTCAGCCCCGGCATTTT.

This chain connects TRBV9 to TRBJ2-7; the match to TRBD1 covers 8 bases. J lost 2 bases, V lost 0 bases, and 4 bases had no gene match. The CDR3 spans 15 residues. Germline CDR1 reads SGDLS; CDR2 reads YYNGEE. The CDR3 DNA is TGTGCCAGCAGCGTAGGGGGACAGGCGACCTACGAGCAGTACTTC. It codes for CASSVGGQATYEQYF.

In nucleotides, the CDR3 is TGTGCCAGCAGCGTAGGCCAGGGGTATGGCTACACCTTC. This sequence encodes CASSVGQGYGYTF. The chain recombines TRBV9 with TRBJ1-2; weak D call: TRBD1 (6 bases). Germline CDR1 is SGDLS and CDR2 is YYNGEE. V lost 0 bases, J lost 5 bases, and 8 bases lay in between. The CDR3 spans 13 residues.

The chain has TRBV6-4 and TRBJ2-7; D is unclear. Trimming removed 4 bases from V and 6 bases from J, with 10 bases in between. CDR3 length: 12 residues. The germline V gene encodes CDR1 MRHNA and CDR2 SNTAGT. DNA of the CDR3: TGTGCCAGCAGTGTTGCCGGCCCCGAGCAGTACTTC. Its translation: CASSVAGPEQYF.

The chain combines TRBV7-3 with TRBJ1-6; TRBD1 matches at 9 bases. Germline-derived CDR1 and CDR2 are SGHTA and FQGTGA. CDR3 length: 15 amino acids. J gave up 9 bases and V 5 bases, and 8 bases lay outside the gene matches. The DNA of the CDR3 is TGTGCCAGCAGCCCCGGGACAGGGTCCGGTTCACCCCTCCACTTT. It codes for CASSPGTGSGSPLHF.

This clonotype showed up many times. The chain employs TRBV20-1 and TRBJ1-1; D unclear. V gave up 2 bases and J gave up 3 bases, with 16 bases separating them. Germline lookup yields CDR1 DFQATT and CDR2 SNEGSKA (reference sequence). There are 15 residues in the CDR3. DNA of the CDR3: TGCAGTGCTAGACGGGTCGGGGAGCCATACACTGAAGCTTTCTTT. Protein product: CSARRVGEPYTEAFF.

V usage is TRBV19 and J usage is TRBJ1-2; no reliable D call. The ends were cut back, 4 bases at V and 12 bases at J, with 12 bases in the middle. Germline loops: CDR1 LNHDA, CDR2 SQIVND (reference sequence). The CDR3 runs 11 residues. The CDR3: CASSRGSGNTF. The DNA of the CDR3 is TGTGCCAGTAGTAGGGGATCTGGAAACACCTTC.

In this sample, this clonotype turned up a few times. This sequence joins TRBV24-1 and TRBJ1-6; D is ambiguous. The V gene's germline CDR1 is KGHDR and CDR2 SFDVKD. This CDR3 contains 14 residues. V was clipped by 5 bases and J by 11 bases, with 15 bases between them. The CDR3 region has the DNA TGTGCCACCAGTGTTAGCGGCCCTGGGGCACCCCTCCACTTT. Translated: CATSVSGPGAPLHF.

The table lists this clonotype with many counts. The CDR3 sequence: CASSEQGAGGEQFF. CDR3 bases: TGTGCCAGCAGTGAACAGGGGGCCGGGGGTGAGCAGTTCTTC. This chain connects TRBV2 to TRBJ2-1, with 8 nucleotides matching TRBD1. V shed 2 bases and J 9 bases; nucleotides not matched to a gene: 6. This CDR3 comprises 14 residues. Germline loops: CDR1 SNHLY, CDR2 FYNNEI.

Points on this clonotype: A much larger clone lies one base from this, so it may be a read error. The chain links TRBV6-5 to TRBJ1-5; 9 positions match TRBD1. This CDR3 is built from 15 residues. Germline assignment: CDR1 MNHEY and CDR2 SVGAGI. V dropped 4 bases and J dropped 11; count of bases not matched to a gene: 12. The DNA for the CDR3 is TGTGCCAGCAGTTTACCGGGACAGGGTGAACAGGCCCAGCATTTT. Protein sequence: CASSLPGQGEQAQHF.

A few counts support this clonotype. V gene TRBV24-1 combines with J gene TRBJ2-7; no clear D gene. The length of the CDR3 is 12 residues. Germline V gives CDR1 KGHDR, CDR2 SFDVKD. Trimming removed 3 bases from V and 6 bases from J, with 8 bases in between. This chain's CDR3 is CATSDTGGEQYF. CDR3 DNA: TGTGCCACCAGTGATACGGGTGGCGAGCAGTACTTC.

The genes are TRBV19 and TRBJ2-2; D uncertain. Germline V gives CDR1 LNHDA, CDR2 SQIVND (reference sequence). The CDR3 is 13 residues long. V was cut by 7 bases and J by 7 bases, with 13 bases left in between. CDR3 coding DNA: TGTGCCAGTACCCCGGGTTATGTCGGGGAGCTGTTTTTT. This translates into CASTPGYVGELFF.

For this clonotype: A read error may account for a junction end that differs from germline. The chain uses TRBV2 and TRBJ2-1; D not certain. CDR3 size: 15 residues. Germline V gives CDR1 SNHLY, CDR2 FYNNEI. The CDR3 is CAISEPFWGYNEQFF. The CDR3 DNA sequence: TGTGCCATCAGTGAGCCCTTTTGGGGATACAATGAGCAGTTCTTC.

This rearrangement joins TRBV15 to TRBJ2-1, with D tentatively TRBD2 (5 bases). The germline V and J ends were trimmed by 3 bases and 1 base, with 10 bases remaining between them. Germline values: CDR1 LNHNV, CDR2 YYDKDF (reference sequence). This CDR3 is 15 amino acids long. CDR3: CATSSWTGSYNEQFF. The CDR3 nucleotides read TGTGCCACCAGCAGTTGGACGGGATCCTACAATGAGCAGTTCTTC.

The genes are TRBV25-1 and TRBJ2-2, with a weak D call TRBD2 (6 bases). V was pared by 9 bases and J by 3 bases, with 11 bases between. Germline values: CDR1 MGHDK, CDR2 SYGVNS. The CDR3 runs to 13 residues. CDR3 bases: TGTGCCAGTTCGGGAGTGGACACCGGGGAGCTGTTTTTT. This sequence encodes CASSGVDTGELFF.

This chain uses TRBV9 with TRBJ2-1, with 8 positions matching TRBD1. V was pared by 4 bases and J by 5 bases, with 8 bases of the junction left unmatched. Germline-derived CDR1 and CDR2 are SGDLS and YYNGEE. The CDR3 loop spans 15 amino acids. The CDR3 sequence is CASSLTGAGHNEQFF. CDR3 DNA: TGTGCCAGCAGCCTGACAGGGGCAGGGCACAATGAGCAGTTCTTC.

This clonotype showed up just a few times. The chain joins TRBV15 to TRBJ1-5; 8 nucleotides line up with TRBD1. J lost 1 base, V lost 6 bases, and 11 bases had no gene match. Per the germline V gene, CDR1 is LNHNV and CDR2 is YYDKDF (reference sequence). This CDR3 comprises 17 residues. Here the CDR3 reads CATRRTGTVVSNQPQHF. CDR3 in DNA: TGTGCCACCAGACGGACAGGGACGGTGGTGAGCAATCAGCCCCAGCATTTT.